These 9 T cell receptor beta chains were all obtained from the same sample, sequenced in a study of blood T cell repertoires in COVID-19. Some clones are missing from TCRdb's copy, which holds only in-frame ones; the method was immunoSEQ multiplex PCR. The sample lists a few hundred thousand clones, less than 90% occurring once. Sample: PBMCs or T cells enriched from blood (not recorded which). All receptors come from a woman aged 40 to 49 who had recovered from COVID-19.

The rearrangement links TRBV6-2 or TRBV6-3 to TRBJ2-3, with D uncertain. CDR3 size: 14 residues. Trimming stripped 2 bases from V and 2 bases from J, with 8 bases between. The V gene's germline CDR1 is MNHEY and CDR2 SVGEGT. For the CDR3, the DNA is TGTGCCAGCAGTTACGGCTTTTCCACAGATACGCAGTATTTT. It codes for CASSYGFSTDTQYF.

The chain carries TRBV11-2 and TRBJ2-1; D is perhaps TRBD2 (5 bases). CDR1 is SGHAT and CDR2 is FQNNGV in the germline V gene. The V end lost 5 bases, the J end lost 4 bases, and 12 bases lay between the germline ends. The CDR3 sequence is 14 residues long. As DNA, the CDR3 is TGTGCCAGCAGCCCCCGGGAAGCTTACAATGAGCAGTTCTTC. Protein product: CASSPREAYNEQFF.

CDR3 bases: TGTGCCAGTCAACAGGGATTTGAGCAGTACGTC. Translated, it gives CASQQGFEQYV. The V and J genes are TRBV2 and TRBJ2-7, with D perhaps TRBD1 (6 bases). The V end lost 9 bases, the J end lost 7 bases, and 13 bases lay between the germline ends. This CDR3 is built from 11 residues. Germline CDR1 reads SNHLY; CDR2 reads FYNNEI.

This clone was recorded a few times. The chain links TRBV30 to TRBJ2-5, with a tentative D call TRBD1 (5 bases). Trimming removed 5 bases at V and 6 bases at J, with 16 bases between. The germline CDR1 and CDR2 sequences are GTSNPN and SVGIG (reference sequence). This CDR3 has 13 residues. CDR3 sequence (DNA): TGTGCCTGGGAGAGGCAGGGTGGACAGACCCAGTACTTC. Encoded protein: CAWERQGGQTQYF.

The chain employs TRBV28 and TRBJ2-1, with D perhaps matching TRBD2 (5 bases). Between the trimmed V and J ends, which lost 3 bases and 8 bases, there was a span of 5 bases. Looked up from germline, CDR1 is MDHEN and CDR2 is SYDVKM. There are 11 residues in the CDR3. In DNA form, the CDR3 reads TGTGCCAGCAGTTTGCGGGATGAGCAGTTCTTC. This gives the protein CASSLRDEQFF.

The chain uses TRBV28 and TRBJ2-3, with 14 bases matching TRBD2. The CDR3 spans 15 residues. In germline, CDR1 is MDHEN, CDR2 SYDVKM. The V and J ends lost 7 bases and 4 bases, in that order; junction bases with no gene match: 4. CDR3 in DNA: TGTGCCAGCACCTCGGGACTAGCGGGAGCAGATACGCAGTATTTT. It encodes CASTSGLAGADTQYF. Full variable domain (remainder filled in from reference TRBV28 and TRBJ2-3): DVKVTQSSRYLVKRTGEKVFLECVQDMDHENMFWYRQDPGLGLRLIYFSYDVKMKEKGDIPEGYSVSREKKERFSLILESASTNQTSMYLCASTSGLAGADTQYFGPGTRLTVL.

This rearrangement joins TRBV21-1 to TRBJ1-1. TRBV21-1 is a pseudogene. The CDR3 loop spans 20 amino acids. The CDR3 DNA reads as TGTGCCAGCAGCAAAGGGCACAGAACTGTCGGGTGCTGTGGGAGGTCTGAAGCTTTCTTT. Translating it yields CASSKGHRTVGCCGRSEAFF.

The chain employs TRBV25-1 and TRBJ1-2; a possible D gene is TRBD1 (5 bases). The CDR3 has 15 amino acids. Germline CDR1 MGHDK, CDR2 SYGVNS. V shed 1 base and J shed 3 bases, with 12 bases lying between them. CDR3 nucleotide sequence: TGTGCCAGCAGTGAATTCACAGCGGGGGACTATGGCTACACCTTC. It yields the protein CASSEFTAGDYGYTF.

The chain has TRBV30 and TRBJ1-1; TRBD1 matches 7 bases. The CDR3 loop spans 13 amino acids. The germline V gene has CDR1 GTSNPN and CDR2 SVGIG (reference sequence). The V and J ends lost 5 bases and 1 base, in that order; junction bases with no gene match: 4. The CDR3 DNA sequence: TGTGCCTGGGCGGGACAGCAGAACACTGAAGCTTTCTTT. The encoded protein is CAWAGQQNTEAFF.